This TCR beta chain was identified in a study of CD8+CD57+ T cells in acquired aplastic anemia. Study findings and constraints: Patients and controls had in common approximately 28 CD8+ CDR3 sequences.

About this clonotype: Its specificity is not known.

The patients chosen for sequencing had shown expansion of CD8+CD57+ cells (detected by flow cytometry). TCR beta VDJ and CDR3 were profiled, and genomic DNA was the template. TCRdb re-derived calls from the reads in MiXCR, one entry per CDR3 protein. The repertoire holds about 160,000 distinct CDR3 sequences, with approximately 44% as singletons. The clonotype was recovered from a human donor with aplastic anemia. The sample taken for sequencing was sorted CD4+, CD8+, or CD8+CD57+ T cells (not recorded which) from PBMCs.

CDR3 sequence: CAISEEPTYSYEQYF. DNA for the CDR3: TGTGCCATCAGTGAAGAACCCACCTATTCCTACGAGCAGTACTTC. The rearrangement uses TRBV10-3 and TRBJ2-7; D uncertain. V was shortened by 3 bases and J by 1 base, with 13 bases between the two germline ends. Per the germline V gene, CDR1 is ENHRY and CDR2 is SYGVKD. The CDR3 loop spans 15 amino acids.